This T cell receptor beta chain appears in the sequencing data of a study of T cells in Graves' hyperthyroidism and ophthalmopathy. Whole-study findings and limits: Most thyroid clonotypes that were expanded above 0.001 also turned up in blood.

Researchers took RNA transcripts and amplified the TCR beta CDR3 regions from them. A set of HTBI primers served as the primers for a first-round RT-PCR of the TCR CDR3. TCRdb re-analysed the multiplex PCR reads in MiXCR, keeping a single row per CDR3 protein. The sample yields 110,000 to 150,000 distinct CDR3 sequences, over 20% seen once. This clonotype was counted ten times or more. The target antigen is unknown. V trimming: 7 bases; J trimming: 3 bases; junction bases outside the gene matches: 4. The germline V gene has CDR1 SNHLY and CDR2 FYNNEI. The CDR3 runs 13 residues. The sample was blood. This sequence joins TRBV2 and TRBJ1-1; 8 nucleotides match TRBD1. This sequence originates from a woman between 50 and 59 years old with Graves' hyperthyroidism that later progressed to Graves' ophthalmopathy. Here the CDR3 reads CASIRDRYTEAFF. The CDR3 DNA reads TGTGCCAGCATCCGGGACAGGTACACTGAAGCTTTCTTT.